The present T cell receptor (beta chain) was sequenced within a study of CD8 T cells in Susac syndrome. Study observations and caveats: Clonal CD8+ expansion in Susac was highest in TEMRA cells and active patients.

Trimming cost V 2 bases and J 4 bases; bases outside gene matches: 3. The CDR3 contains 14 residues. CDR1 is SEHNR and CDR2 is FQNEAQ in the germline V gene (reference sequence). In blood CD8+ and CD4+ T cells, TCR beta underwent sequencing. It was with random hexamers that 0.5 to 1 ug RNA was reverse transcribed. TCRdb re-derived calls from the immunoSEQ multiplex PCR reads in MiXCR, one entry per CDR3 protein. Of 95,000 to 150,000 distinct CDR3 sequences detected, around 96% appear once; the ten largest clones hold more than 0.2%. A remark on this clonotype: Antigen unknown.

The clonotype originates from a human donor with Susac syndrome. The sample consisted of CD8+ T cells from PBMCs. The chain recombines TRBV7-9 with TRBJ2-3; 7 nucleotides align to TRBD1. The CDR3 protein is CASSLLGGPDTQYF. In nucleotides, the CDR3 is TGTGCCAGCAGCTTACTAGGGGGCCCAGATACGCAGTATTTT. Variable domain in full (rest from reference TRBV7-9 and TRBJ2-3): DTGVSQNPRHKITKRGQNVTFRCDPISEHNRLYWYRQTLGQGPEFLTYFQNEAQLEKSRLLSDRFSAERPKGSFSTLEIQRTEQGDSAMYLCASSLLGGPDTQYFGPGTRLTVL.